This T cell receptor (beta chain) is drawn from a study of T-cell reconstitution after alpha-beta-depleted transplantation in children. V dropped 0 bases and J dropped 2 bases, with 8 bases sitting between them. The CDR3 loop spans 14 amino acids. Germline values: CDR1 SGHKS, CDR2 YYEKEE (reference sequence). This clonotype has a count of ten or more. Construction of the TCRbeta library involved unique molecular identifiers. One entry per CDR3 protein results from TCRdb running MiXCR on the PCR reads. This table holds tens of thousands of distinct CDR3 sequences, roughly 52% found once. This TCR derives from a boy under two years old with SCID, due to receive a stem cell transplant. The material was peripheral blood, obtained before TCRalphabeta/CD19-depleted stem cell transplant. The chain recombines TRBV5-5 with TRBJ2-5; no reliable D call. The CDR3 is CASSLAGQQETQYF. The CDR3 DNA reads TGTGCCAGCAGCTTGGCTGGGCAGCAAGAGACCCAGTACTTC.